The clone carrying this TCR beta chain was found a few times. This CDR3 spans 16 amino acids. The ends were cut back, 5 bases at V and 1 base at J, with 17 bases in the middle. Germline lookup yields CDR1 SGHTA and CDR2 FQGNSA. The record originates from a study of T-cell reconstitution after alpha-beta-depleted transplantation in children. Preparation of the TCRbeta library was carried out with unique molecular identifiers. One entry per CDR3 protein results from TCRdb running MiXCR on the PCR reads. The data show 420,000 or so distinct CDR3 sequences, with 11% seen just once and 4.5% to 7% held by the top ten.

The receptor comes from a human donor who donated a stem cell graft to a child with acute myeloid leukemia. The specimen was PBMCs from the stem cell graft donor, collected from the stem cell graft. The V and J genes are TRBV7-2 and TRBJ2-5; D perhaps matches TRBD2 (5 bases). The CDR3 DNA is TGTGCCAGCAGCCCCGGGAAGGGATGGATCCAAGAGACCCAGTACTTC. Protein sequence: CASSPGKGWIQETQYF.